One and the same sample provided the 13 T cell receptor beta chains below, sequenced in a study of blood T cell repertoires in COVID-19. This table comes from immunoSEQ multiplex PCR, and its TCRdb copy is limited to in-frame clones, with some not included. Of 150,000 or so clones listed, 80% to 90% are singletons. The sample taken for sequencing was peripheral blood. The origin of the receptors is a woman aged 45-59 years in a cohort sampled during active or convalescent COVID-19.

V is TRBV29-1 and J is TRBJ1-1; D might be TRBD1 (6 bases). This CDR3 has 15 amino acids. Trimming cost V 6 bases and J 3 bases, with 20 bases left between them. Germline V gene sequence: CDR1 SQVTM, CDR2 ANQGSEA. CDR3 in amino acids: CSVSHRVRVDTEAFF. CDR3 DNA sequence: TGCAGCGTCTCGCACAGGGTCAGGGTGGACACTGAAGCTTTCTTT.

J is TRBJ2-2 and V is TRBV2, with 7 bases aligning to TRBD2. Trimming at V came to 0 bases and at J to 5 bases, leaving 15 bases not matched to a gene. The CDR3 totals 19 residues. Germline V gene lookup returns CDR1 SNHLY and CDR2 FYNNEI. CDR3 residues: CASSEALRSGTIPTGELFF. DNA for the CDR3: TGTGCCAGCAGTGAAGCGCTTCGTTCCGGGACTATACCGACCGGGGAGCTGTTTTTT.

The sample holds one count of this clone. This chain connects TRBV29-1 to TRBJ2-5; TRBD1 agrees at 7 bases. Germline CDR1 and CDR2: SQVTM and ANQGSEA. V was clipped by 6 bases and J by 5 bases; unmatched bases: 9. The CDR3 runs 13 residues. DNA for the CDR3: TGCAGCGTAAAAAAGGACAGGATCGAGACCCAGTACTTC. It codes for CSVKKDRIETQYF.

The J gene is TRBJ2-1, the V gene TRBV4-2, with 8 bases lining up with TRBD1. The CDR3 is 18 amino acids. The V and J ends lost 0 bases and 2 bases, in that order; junction bases with no gene match: 9. Germline V gene data show CDR1 as LGHNA and CDR2 as YNFKEQ. DNA for the CDR3: TGTGCCAGCAGCCAAGATTTAGTTGACAGGGGCCCCTACAATGAGCAGTTCTTC. Its translation: CASSQDLVDRGPYNEQFF.

This clone is a singleton in its sample. This chain uses TRBV3-1 (or the pseudogene TRBV3-2) with TRBJ2-7, with TRBD2 identical over 7 bases. Germline CDR1 is LGHDT and CDR2 is YNNKEL (reference sequence). V lost 4 bases, J lost 3 bases, and 6 bases stayed unmatched. This CDR3 comprises 14 residues. CDR3 protein: CASSLRGEGYEQYF. As DNA, the CDR3 is TGTGCCAGCAGCCTCCGGGGGGAGGGCTACGAGCAGTACTTC.

This sequence joins TRBV2 and TRBJ2-7; 10 bases are a match to TRBD2. Germline V gene lookup returns CDR1 SNHLY and CDR2 FYNNEI. J gave up 1 base and V 8 bases, and 8 bases lay outside the gene matches. CDR3 length equals 15 residues. The CDR3 region has the DNA TGTGCCAGCGGTACTCCTAGCGGGGGTTCCTACGAGCAGTACTTC. It encodes CASGTPSGGSYEQYF.

The genes are TRBV12-3 or TRBV12-4 and TRBJ1-2; D uncertain. The CDR3 is 13 residues long. The V end was cut by 6 bases, the J end by 2 bases, with 10 bases between. The CDR3 region has the DNA TGTGCCAGCAGGGGTCGGGGAAACTATGGCTACACCTTC. It translates to CASRGRGNYGYTF.

The CDR3 DNA reads TGTGCCAGCAGTTTCCAGGGGACGGATTCACCCCTCCACTTT. Its protein is CASSFQGTDSPLHF. The chain links TRBV6-6 to TRBJ1-6; tentative D call: TRBD1 (6 bases). V lost 4 bases and J lost 8, with 12 bases in between. Per the germline V gene, CDR1 is MNHNY and CDR2 is SVGAGI (reference sequence). The CDR3 sequence is 14 residues long.

This chain joins TRBV2 and TRBJ2-3, with D possibly matching TRBD2 (6 bases). Between the trimmed V and J ends, which lost 11 bases and 2 bases, there was a span of 17 bases. CDR1 is SNHLY, CDR2 FYNNEI, per germline. CDR3 length: 14 amino acids. The CDR3, as DNA: TGTGCCGTCACCGGGACTCAGCTCACAGATACGCAGTATTTT. This gives the protein CAVTGTQLTDTQYF. The entire variable domain, with the rest obtained from reference TRBV2 and TRBJ2-3, is as follows: EPEVTQTPSHQVTQMGQEVILRCVPISNHLYFYWYRQILGQKVEFLVSFYNNEISEKSEIFDDQFSVERPDGSNFTLKIRSTKLEDSAMYFCAVTGTQLTDTQYFGPGTRLTVL.

The chain links TRBV25-1 to TRBJ2-3; 7 positions match TRBD2. J gave up 7 bases and V 7 bases, and 8 bases lay outside the gene matches. Germline V gene lookup returns CDR1 MGHDK and CDR2 SYGVNS. The CDR3 runs 13 residues. The CDR3 DNA sequence: TGTGCCAGCAATGGCGGGGGAGTATATACGCAGTATTTT. Amino acid sequence: CASNGGGVYTQYF.

This chain joins TRBV5-4 and TRBJ1-4; maybe TRBD1 (6 bases). Trimming removed 4 bases from V and 5 bases from J, with 21 bases in between. This CDR3 is built from 17 residues. Germline V CDR1 and CDR2: SGHNT, YYREEE (reference sequence). In DNA form, the CDR3 reads TGTGCCAGCAGCCCCTATGGGGTAGGACAGCAAAATGAAAAACTGTTTTTT. It specifies CASSPYGVGQQNEKLFF.

The genes are TRBV24-1 and TRBJ1-5, with 8 bases fitting TRBD1. In germline, CDR1 is KGHDR, CDR2 SFDVKD. The junction had 15 bases not matched to a gene; V was cut back by 2 bases and J by 7 bases. CDR3 length equals 18 residues. CDR3 sequence: CATSDSPRGTGVWQPQHF. CDR3 nucleotide sequence: TGTGCCACCAGTGATTCGCCGAGGGGGACAGGAGTTTGGCAGCCCCAGCATTTT.

The sample holds a few counts of this clone. The chain carries TRBV15 and TRBJ2-2, with 11 bases fitting TRBD2. V shed 8 bases and J 0 bases; nucleotides not matched to a gene: 2. The CDR3 runs to 15 residues. Per the germline V gene, CDR1 is LNHNV and CDR2 is YYDKDF (reference sequence). The CDR3 nucleotides read TGTGCCACCCGACTAGCGGGGTCGAACACCGGGGAGCTGTTTTTT. Protein sequence: CATRLAGSNTGELFF.